These 30 T cell receptor beta chains were sequenced from one sample in a study of blood T cells in healthy people across ages. The second PCR ran about 6 to 11 cycles with a sample-barcoded 5' primer and J-beta primers. TCRdb re-called the 5' RACE reads with MiXCR, one entry per CDR3 protein. Among some 880,000 distinct CDR3 sequences listed, around 36% were seen once. Sequencing used blood. The receptor source for this set is a young man in good health.

This chain uses TRBV3-1 with TRBJ1-6; unclear D gene. Trimming took 5 bases from V and 7 from J, leaving 6 bases between them. The length of the CDR3 is 12 residues. Germline values: CDR1 LGHDT, CDR2 YNNKEL (reference sequence). In nucleotides, the CDR3 is TGTGCCAGCAGCGTTCGAAATTCACCCCTCCACTTT. Amino acid sequence: CASSVRNSPLHF.

The chain links TRBV28 to TRBJ1-2; perhaps TRBD1 as D (6 bases). The CDR3 totals 14 residues. V lost 2 bases to trimming and J lost 8 bases, with 15 bases between them. Germline loops: CDR1 MDHEN, CDR2 SYDVKM. Here the CDR3 DNA reads TGTGCCAGCAGTTTACCGGACAGTATTTGGGGCTACACCTTC. Translating it yields CASSLPDSIWGYTF.

On this clonotype itself: It may be a read error: a sequence one base away is much more abundant. This chain connects TRBV25-1 to TRBJ1-1; weak D call: TRBD1 (6 bases). The CDR3 contains 13 residues. V lost 7 bases and J 0 bases, leaving 9 bases between the germline ends. The germline gives CDR1 MGHDK, CDR2 SYGVNS. CDR3 in amino acids: CASTDSLNTEAFF. CDR3 DNA: TGTGCCAGCACGGACAGCCTGAACACTGAAGCTTTCTTT.

The chain combines TRBV10-3 with TRBJ2-7; a possible D gene is TRBD2 (7 bases). Trimming cost V 4 bases and J 7 bases, with 23 bases left between them. The CDR3 totals 16 residues. Germline CDR1 reads ENHRY; CDR2 reads SYGVKD. The CDR3: CAISGAGRGSYNEQYF. Here the CDR3 DNA reads TGTGCCATCAGTGGAGCGGGGAGGGGGTCCTACAATGAGCAGTACTTC.

The J gene is TRBJ2-1, the V gene TRBV20-1, with 11 bases fitting TRBD1. Germline V gives CDR1 DFQATT, CDR2 SNEGSKA (reference sequence). The CDR3 totals 16 residues. J was trimmed by 4 bases and V by 2 bases; bases with no gene match: 7. CDR3 DNA: TGCAGTGCTAGACGGACAGGGGGCGCAGGATACAATGAGCAGTTCTTC. Translating it yields CSARRTGGAGYNEQFF.

The gene calls are TRBV6-5 and TRBJ2-1; no definite D call. The ends were cut back, 2 bases at V and 6 bases at J, with 17 bases in the middle. Germline lookup yields CDR1 MNHEY and CDR2 SVGAGI. The CDR3 is 16 amino acids. The CDR3 nucleotides read TGTGCCAGCAGTTACCCTTTCCCCAGCTCACGCAATGAGCAGTTCTTC. Residues: CASSYPFPSSRNEQFF.

Turning to this clonotype: A read error may account for a junction end that differs from germline. CDR3 residues: CANSQERGSNHPQHF. The CDR3 DNA is TGCGCCAACAGCCAAGAGCGGGGTAGTAATCACCCCCAGCATTTT. The rearrangement joins TRBV4-3 to TRBJ1-5; D remains ambiguous. This CDR3 is built from 15 residues. Germline CDR1 LGHNA, CDR2 YSLEER.

The V gene is TRBV4-3, the J gene TRBJ1-2, with a possible D match to TRBD1 (6 bases). The CDR3 contains 16 residues. CDR1 is LGHNA and CDR2 is YSLEER in the germline V gene. V was clipped by 4 bases and J by 2 bases, with 17 bases between them. CDR3 sequence: CASSLSRGAGNYGYTF. DNA of the CDR3: TGCGCCAGCAGCCTTTCAAGGGGGGCCGGGAACTATGGCTACACCTTC.

This clonotype has just a few counts. The chain is built from TRBV7-8 and TRBJ2-3, with a tentative D call TRBD1 (5 bases). Trimming removed 5 bases from V and 4 bases from J, with 10 bases in between. The CDR3 loop spans 13 amino acids. Germline loops: CDR1 SGHVS, CDR2 FQNEAQ. CDR3 region: CASSPRQPDTQYF. The CDR3 DNA reads TGTGCCAGCAGCCCGAGACAGCCAGATACGCAGTATTTT.

The sample holds one count of this clonotype. The chain is built from TRBV2 and TRBJ2-4; D could derive from TRBD1 or TRBD2 (5 bases each). V was clipped by 7 bases and J by 0 bases, with 16 bases between them. The CDR3 is made up of 16 amino acids. Germline CDR1 SNHLY, CDR2 FYNNEI. The CDR3 loop reads CASTRLVGVAKNIQYF. The CDR3 bases are TGTGCCAGCACCCGCCTAGTGGGGGTAGCCAAAAACATTCAGTACTTC.

The chain uses TRBV7-9 and TRBJ2-4; D is unclear. The CDR3 consists of 17 residues. V shed 1 base and J shed 0 bases, with 13 bases lying between them. Per germline, CDR1 SEHNR and CDR2 FQNEAQ (reference sequence). DNA for the CDR3: TGTGCCAGCAGCTTAGGGTTCCCGGCGTTAGCCAAAAACATTCAGTACTTC. Amino acids: CASSLGFPALAKNIQYF.

The rearrangement uses TRBV12-3 or TRBV12-4 and TRBJ2-5; TRBD2 agrees at 10 bases. V lost 4 bases to trimming and J lost 11 bases; unmatched junction nucleotides: 10. The CDR3 is 14 amino acids. The CDR3 sequence: CASSSSGGYNEQYF. CDR3 bases: TGTGCCAGCAGTTCTAGCGGGGGTTACAATGAGCAGTACTTC.

This clonotype was seen ten or more times. The V gene is TRBV10-3, the J gene TRBJ2-3; no firm D call. V was cut by 0 bases and J by 7 bases, with 5 bases left in between. CDR3 size: 12 residues. Germline CDR1 ENHRY, CDR2 SYGVKD. The CDR3 sequence is CAISESLNTQYF. CDR3 nucleotide sequence: TGTGCCATCAGTGAGTCTCTGAATACGCAGTATTTT.

Notes on this clonotype: A much larger clone lies one base from this, so it may be a read error. The rearrangement uses TRBV7-2 and TRBJ2-5, with D maybe TRBD1 (5 bases). The germline V and J ends were trimmed by 1 base and 5 bases, with 11 bases remaining between them. CDR1 and CDR2 (germline): SGHTA, FQGNSA. The CDR3 runs to 14 residues. The CDR3 bases are TGTGCCAGCAGCTTAGTGGGGCACGGGGAGACCCAGTACTTC. Encoded protein: CASSLVGHGETQYF.

The rearrangement uses TRBV19 and TRBJ2-4, with D possibly matching TRBD1 (6 bases). With the DNA end fitting TRBJ2-7 better, the J assignment may be wrong. CDR3 length equals 13 residues. Per germline, CDR1 LNHDA and CDR2 SQIVND (reference sequence). The CDR3 DNA reads TGTGCCAGTAGTGGGACAACGCGTTACGAGCAGTACTTC. Its translation: CASSGTTRYEQYF.

This clonotype was seen a handful of times. A much more abundant neighbour one base away suggests this may be a read error. The chain recombines TRBV7-9 with TRBJ1-2, with D maybe TRBD1 (6 bases). V dropped 5 bases and J dropped 12 bases, with 28 bases sitting between them. Per germline, CDR1 SEHNR and CDR2 FQNEAQ (reference sequence). This CDR3 is 16 amino acids long. DNA of the CDR3: TGTGCCAGCAGCCGTCCCCGGGACATCAAATTGCGGGGCCACACCTTC. This sequence encodes CASSRPRDIKLRGHTF.

The gene calls are TRBV6-5 and TRBJ1-1, with a tentative D call TRBD1 (5 bases). The ends were cut back, 8 bases at V and 3 bases at J, with 19 bases in the middle. This CDR3 spans 15 amino acids. Per the germline V gene, CDR1 is MNHEY and CDR2 is SVGAGI. The CDR3 sequence is CASRAGPRAHTEAFF. CDR3 DNA sequence: TGTGCCAGCCGGGCCGGGCCCAGGGCCCACACTGAAGCTTTCTTT.

The rearrangement joins TRBV29-1 to TRBJ2-4; tentatively, D is TRBD1 (5 bases). This CDR3 has 14 residues. Per germline, CDR1 SQVTM and CDR2 ANQGSEA. Trimming cost V 6 bases and J 0 bases, with 12 bases left between them. The CDR3 here is CSVCETEAKNIQYF. CDR3 in DNA: TGCAGCGTGTGCGAGACAGAAGCCAAAAACATTCAGTACTTC.

The sample holds many counts of this clonotype. CDR3 in amino acids: CSARDGVRSFTDTQYF. The CDR3 DNA follows: TGCAGTGCTAGAGATGGAGTAAGGAGCTTCACAGATACGCAGTATTTT. V is TRBV20-1 and J is TRBJ2-3; D is unclear. CDR1 is DFQATT, CDR2 SNEGSKA, per germline (reference sequence). The CDR3 covers 16 residues. Trimming cost V 0 bases and J 2 bases, with 15 bases left between them.

This clonotype occurred many times. The chain uses TRBV7-2 and TRBJ1-2, with TRBD1 matching over 7 bases. V dropped 2 bases and J dropped 7; count of bases not matched to a gene: 7. Germline V gives CDR1 SGHTA, CDR2 FQGNSA. CDR3 length equals 14 residues. CDR3 residues: CASSLPTGEPGYTF. The CDR3 bases are TGTGCCAGCAGCTTACCTACAGGGGAACCTGGCTACACCTTC.

The CDR3 is CASSLVEGYGYTF. CDR3 nucleotides: TGCGCCAGCAGCTTGGTTGAGGGCTATGGCTACACCTTC. The chain is built from TRBV5-1 and TRBJ1-2; D is uncertain. The V gene lost 0 bases and the J gene lost 4 bases, with 7 bases spanning the gap. The CDR3 is made up of 13 amino acids. Germline CDR1 is SGHRS and CDR2 is YFSETQ. Complete variable domain (other parts from reference TRBV5-1 and TRBJ1-2): KAGVTQTPRYLIKTRGQQVTLSCSPISGHRSVSWYQQTPGQGLQFLFEYFSETQRNKGNFPGRFSGRQFSNSRSEMNVSTLELGDSALYLCASSLVEGYGYTFGSGTRLTVV.

This chain uses TRBV20-1 with TRBJ1-1; D unresolved. Germline V gene sequence: CDR1 DFQATT, CDR2 SNEGSKA (reference sequence). V was cut by 5 bases and J by 1 base, with 14 bases left in between. The CDR3 is 14 residues long. CDR3 loop: CSAVPMARNTEAFF. As DNA, the CDR3 is TGCAGTGCTGTCCCTATGGCCCGGAACACTGAAGCTTTCTTT.

The V and J genes are TRBV20-1 and TRBJ1-5; 11 bases align to TRBD1. J lost 5 bases, V lost 4 bases, and 4 bases had no gene match. Germline V gene lookup returns CDR1 DFQATT and CDR2 SNEGSKA (reference sequence). The CDR3 loop spans 14 amino acids. This chain's CDR3 is CSATGQGADQPQHF. CDR3 in DNA: TGCAGTGCTACCGGACAGGGGGCCGATCAGCCCCAGCATTTT.

This clonotype has a handful of counts. The rearrangement links TRBV5-1 to TRBJ2-3, with D perhaps matching TRBD2 (5 bases). Germline CDR1 reads SGHRS; CDR2 reads YFSETQ. The CDR3 totals 19 residues. V was clipped by 4 bases and J by 3 bases, with 27 bases between them. The CDR3 nucleotides are TGCGCCAGCAGCCAAGGTTCGGTCCTCACTGGGAGTCGGACAGATACGCAGTATTTT. It encodes CASSQGSVLTGSRTDTQYF.

This clonotype appeared a single time. This may stem from a read error, because a much larger clone lies one nucleotide away. The conserved phenylalanine or tryptophan is not found at the CDR3 terminus, so this likely reflects a read error. The chain links TRBV12-3 or TRBV12-4 to TRBJ1-5; the match to TRBD1 covers 8 bases. The CDR3 extends over 16 amino acids. V dropped 5 bases and J dropped 0; count of bases not matched to a gene: 6. The CDR3 region is CASSPTGGRSNQPQHL. As DNA, the CDR3 is TGTGCCAGCAGTCCCACAGGGGGACGTAGCAATCAGCCCCAGCATCTT.

Turning to this clonotype: An end of the junction does not agree with germline; a read error may underlie this. The rearrangement joins TRBV28 to TRBJ1-6, with 7 positions matching TRBD1. Germline lookup yields CDR1 MDHEN and CDR2 SYDVKM. The CDR3 is 16 residues long. CDR3 nucleotides: TGTGCCAGCAGTTTACCGGGGATAACAGGGGATTCACCCCCCCACTTT. Translation gives CASSLPGITGDSPPHF.

V is TRBV5-1 and J is TRBJ2-3, with D perhaps matching TRBD2 (5 bases). The CDR3 loop spans 14 amino acids. Trimming stripped 4 bases from V and 4 bases from J, with 13 bases between. The germline V gene has CDR1 SGHRS and CDR2 YFSETQ. DNA for the CDR3: TGCGCCAGCAGCGACGCCGCGGGCTCAGATACGCAGTATTTT. Its translation: CASSDAAGSDTQYF. Together with reference TRBV5-1 and TRBJ2-3, the CDR3 gives the full variable domain: KAGVTQTPRYLIKTRGQQVTLSCSPISGHRSVSWYQQTPGQGLQFLFEYFSETQRNKGNFPGRFSGRQFSNSRSEMNVSTLELGDSALYLCASSDAAGSDTQYFGPGTRLTVL.

This clonotype was seen ten or more times. The CDR3 protein is CASSQGAGRGYTF. Here the CDR3 DNA reads TGTGCCAGCTCCCAAGGGGCAGGGCGAGGCTACACCTTC. The chain links TRBV12-3 or TRBV12-4 to TRBJ1-2; D is perhaps TRBD1 (5 bases). CDR3 length equals 13 residues. Trimming took off 8 bases at V and 8 bases at J, with 18 bases between the two ends.

This chain links TRBV10-3 with TRBJ2-5; D ambiguous. The CDR3 runs to 13 residues. Germline V lookup: CDR1 ENHRY, CDR2 SYGVKD. The germline V and J ends were trimmed by 1 base and 2 bases, with 5 bases remaining between them. The CDR3: CAISEYLQETQYF. DNA of the CDR3: TGTGCCATCAGTGAGTACTTACAAGAGACCCAGTACTTC.

To note about this clonotype: This sequence may be a read error, since a much larger clone differs from it by one base. The V gene is TRBV2, the J gene TRBJ1-2; D gene ambiguous. The CDR3 sequence is 13 residues long. Germline CDR1 is SNHLY and CDR2 is FYNNEI. V gave up 4 bases and J gave up 7 bases, with 13 bases separating them. CDR3 sequence: CASSAANAAGYTF. CDR3 nucleotide sequence: TGTGCCAGCAGTGCCGCAAATGCGGCTGGCTACACCTTC.